These 21 T cell receptor beta chains were all obtained from the same sample, sequenced in a study of cytomegalovirus exposure and HLA in healthy donors. PCR was performed using 60 Vbeta and 13 Jbeta primers. The data were produced by immunoSEQ multiplex PCR, yet TCRdb's version contains in-frame clones alone and is incomplete. The sample has roughly 150,000 clones, roughly 82% seen once; the top ten hold approximately 3%. The sequenced sample consisted of PBMCs. These receptors all come from a male donor in good health and CMV-seronegative.

CDR3: CASSLVFPPGELFF. In DNA, the CDR3 is TGTGCCAGCAGTTTAGTATTTCCCCCCGGGGAGCTGTTTTTT. The chain links TRBV27 to TRBJ2-2; D remains ambiguous. Trimming cost V 2 bases and J 6 bases, with 10 bases left between them. This CDR3 spans 14 amino acids. Germline values: CDR1 MNHEY, CDR2 SMNVEV (reference sequence).

This chain connects TRBV18 to TRBJ2-5; no reliable D call. This CDR3 contains 11 residues. V lost 6 bases, J lost 2 bases, and 4 bases lay in between. From germline, CDR1 is KGHSH and CDR2 LQKENI. The CDR3 sequence: CASSLQETQYF. As DNA, the CDR3 is TGTGCCAGCTCTCTTCAAGAGACCCAGTACTTC.

This chain uses TRBV5-4 with TRBJ1-2, with 7 positions matching TRBD1. V was pared by 1 base and J by 4 bases, with 4 bases of the junction left unmatched. CDR1 is SGHNT, CDR2 YYREEE, per germline (reference sequence). The length of the CDR3 is 14 residues. This chain's CDR3 is CASSLRQGSYGYTF. The CDR3 nucleotides are TGTGCCAGCAGCTTGAGACAGGGTAGCTATGGCTACACCTTC.

The chain couples TRBV18 to TRBJ2-3, with D possibly TRBD1 on 6 matching bases. Germline CDR1 and CDR2: KGHSH and LQKENI. The CDR3 is 15 amino acids. The germline V and J ends were trimmed by 3 bases and 1 base, with 11 bases remaining between them. The CDR3 DNA follows: TGTGCCAGCTCACCCCGGGACACCCGCACAGATACGCAGTATTTT. Encoded protein: CASSPRDTRTDTQYF.

This chain joins TRBV15 and TRBJ2-1; a possible D gene is TRBD1 (5 bases). V shed 1 base and J shed 0 bases, with 13 bases lying between them. Germline CDR1 reads LNHNV; CDR2 reads YYDKDF (reference sequence). This CDR3 spans 17 amino acids. For the CDR3, the DNA is TGTGCCACCAGCAGAGGGGGCGGAGAAAGCTCCTACAATGAGCAGTTCTTC. This gives the protein CATSRGGGESSYNEQFF.

This chain links TRBV28 with TRBJ2-5, with D perhaps TRBD1 (5 bases). Judging by the DNA end, TRBJ2-7 fits better; the J call may be wrong. CDR3 length equals 16 residues. Germline loops: CDR1 MDHEN, CDR2 SYDVKM. In nucleotides, the CDR3 is TGTGCCAGCAGTTTCGATCCAGGGTCGGAAGGTTACGAGCAGTACTTC. Protein product: CASSFDPGSEGYEQYF.

Note on this clone: The germline gene is not matched at one end of the junction; a read error may be the cause. Other DNA sequences from this sample encode an identical CDR3 as well. The rearrangement uses TRBV5-4 and TRBJ2-6; the D is unclear. The CDR3 runs to 17 residues. Germline CDR1 reads SGHNT; CDR2 reads YYREEE (reference sequence). The CDR3 region is CASSLARTTSGANVLTF. CDR3 in DNA: TGTGCTAGCAGCTTGGCCCGTACCACATCTGGGGCCAACGTCCTGACTTTC.

The chain joins TRBV27 to TRBJ2-1; maybe TRBD2 (6 bases). The germline V gene has CDR1 MNHEY and CDR2 SMNVEV (reference sequence). The ends were cut back, 1 base at V and 2 bases at J, with 12 bases in the middle. CDR3 length equals 16 residues. The CDR3 nucleotides read TGTGCCAGCAGTTTATTGTCTGGAGGGGCCTACAATGAGCAGTTCTTC. Encoded protein: CASSLLSGGAYNEQFF.

In this sample, this clone turned up a few times. The chain recombines TRBV27 with TRBJ2-7; TRBD1 matches at 11 bases. V lost 8 bases and J lost 4; bases outside the gene matches: 4. This CDR3 comprises 13 residues. The germline gives CDR1 MNHEY, CDR2 SMNVEV (reference sequence). The CDR3 DNA reads as TGTGCCAGCCACGGGACAGGGGGGTACGAGCAGTACTTC. Protein: CASHGTGGYEQYF.

The genes are TRBV5-8 and TRBJ2-2; 7 bases align to TRBD2. Germline V CDR1 and CDR2: SGHTS, YDEGEE. The CDR3 covers 16 residues. The V segment lost 4 bases and the J segment 0 bases; nucleotides outside the gene matches: 6. The CDR3 is CASSPGGWPNTGELFF. For the CDR3, the DNA is TGTGCCAGCAGCCCGGGGGGTTGGCCGAACACCGGGGAGCTGTTTTTT.

To note about this clone: An end of the junction differs from the germline gene, which may be a read error. The rearrangement joins TRBV7-9 to TRBJ2-1; perhaps TRBD2 as D (5 bases). CDR3 length equals 12 residues. Germline V lookup: CDR1 SEHNR, CDR2 FQNEAQ (reference sequence). The CDR3 DNA is TGTTCCAGCAGGATAGACTATATGGAGCAGTTCTTC. It translates to CSSRIDYMEQFF. Variable domain in full (rest from reference TRBV7-9 and TRBJ2-1): DTGVSQNPRHKITKRGQNVTFRCDPISEHNRLYWYRQTLGQGPEFLTYFQNEAQLEKSRLLSDRFSAERPKGSFSTLEIQRTEQGDSAMYLCSSRIDYMEQFFGPGTRLTVL.

With regard to this clone: The same CDR3 can be traced to other DNA sequences in this sample. The V call is TRBV5-6, the J call TRBJ1-6; TRBD1 agrees at 8 bases. The V and J ends lost 3 bases and 7 bases, in that order; junction bases with no gene match: 9. Germline lookup yields CDR1 SGHDT and CDR2 YYEEEE. CDR3 length: 16 amino acids. For the CDR3, the DNA is TGTGCCAGCAGCTATATCGGACAGGGCTTGAATTCACCCCTCCACTTT. It is translated as CASSYIGQGLNSPLHF.

The gene calls are TRBV5-4 and TRBJ2-3, with D tentatively TRBD2 (5 bases). The ends were cut back, 4 bases at V and 2 bases at J, with 11 bases in the middle. Germline values: CDR1 SGHNT, CDR2 YYREEE (reference sequence). The CDR3 runs 14 residues. Here the CDR3 DNA reads TGTGCCAGCAGCCCTGGACTTCCCACAGATACGCAGTATTTT. Protein: CASSPGLPTDTQYF.

In this sample, this clone turned up a few times. The chain uses TRBV7-2 and TRBJ2-2; TRBD1 might be the D (7 bases). The length of the CDR3 is 18 residues. V was shortened by 4 bases and J by 0 bases, with 18 bases between the two germline ends. Germline V gene data show CDR1 as SGHTA and CDR2 as FQGNSA. The CDR3 DNA follows: TGTGCCAGCAGCTCTAAGGTTTCAGGGGGGACGAACACCGGGGAGCTGTTTTTT. This translates into CASSSKVSGGTNTGELFF.

This clone has a handful of counts. The chain combines TRBV5-1 with TRBJ2-7; D not certain. Germline-derived CDR1 and CDR2 are SGHRS and YFSETQ. Trimming took off 0 bases at V and 4 bases at J, with 5 bases between the two ends. The length of the CDR3 is 12 residues. CDR3 DNA: TGCGCCAGCAGCTTGGACCTATACGAGCAGTACTTC. Translation: CASSLDLYEQYF.

This clone was seen a handful of times. The chain recombines TRBV7-2 with TRBJ2-7; 8 nucleotides align to TRBD2. Per the germline V gene, CDR1 is SGHTA and CDR2 is FQGNSA. CDR3 length equals 15 residues. The ends lost 5 bases at V and 0 bases at J; junction bases unmatched: 6. CDR3 nucleotides: TGTGCCAGCAGCAAGGGGACTAGGAGCTCCTACGAGCAGTACTTC. Its translation is CASSKGTRSSYEQYF. Filled out from reference TRBV7-2 and TRBJ2-7, the complete variable domain reads GAGVSQSPSNKVTEKGKDVELRCDPISGHTALYWYRQSLGQGLEFLIYFQGNSAPDKSGLPSDRFSAERTGGSVSTLTIQRTQQEDSAVYLCASSKGTRSSYEQYFGPGTRLTVT.

The rearrangement links TRBV7-8 to TRBJ1-4; 7 bases agree with TRBD1. The CDR3 covers 16 residues. The ends lost 5 bases at V and 0 bases at J; junction bases unmatched: 6. CDR1 and CDR2 (germline): SGHVS, FQNEAQ. The CDR3 is CASSAHRGATNEKLFF. In DNA form, the CDR3 reads TGTGCCAGCAGCGCCCACAGGGGCGCAACTAATGAAAAACTGTTTTTT. The whole variable domain, filled in from reference TRBV7-8 and TRBJ1-4, reads GAGVSQSPRYKVAKRGQDVALRCDPISGHVSLFWYQQALGQGPEFLTYFQNEAQLDKSGLPSDRFFAERPEGSVSTLKIQRTQQEDSAVYLCASSAHRGATNEKLFFGSGTQLSVL.

This sequence joins TRBV7-9 and TRBJ1-1; weak D call: TRBD1 (6 bases). V gave up 5 bases and J gave up 6 bases, with 19 bases separating them. This CDR3 contains 15 residues. Germline lookup yields CDR1 SEHNR and CDR2 FQNEAQ (reference sequence). DNA for the CDR3: TGTGCCAGCAGCCAGAATGCGGGGGGCGGGGCTGAAGCTTTCTTT. Translation: CASSQNAGGGAEAFF.

This clone has only one observation. The V gene is TRBV15, the J gene TRBJ1-1; 8 bases map to TRBD1. Germline values: CDR1 LNHNV, CDR2 YYDKDF (reference sequence). This CDR3 region has 15 residues. The V and J ends lost 3 bases and 4 bases, in that order; junction bases with no gene match: 7. CDR3 DNA sequence: TGTGCCACCAGCAGGGCCCAGGGGGCTCCCACTGAAGCTTTCTTT. Amino acid sequence: CATSRAQGAPTEAFF.

This clone was seen once. The chain is built from TRBV29-1 and TRBJ2-4, with D possibly matching TRBD1 (5 bases). V lost 4 bases and J 6 bases, leaving 10 bases between the germline ends. The CDR3 runs to 12 residues. The germline CDR1 and CDR2 sequences are SQVTM and ANQGSEA. For the CDR3, the DNA is TGCAGCGTTGCAGGGAAAGGAAACATTCAGTACTTC. It encodes CSVAGKGNIQYF.

The chain joins TRBV6-5 to TRBJ1-5; D gene ambiguous. Per the germline V gene, CDR1 is MNHEY and CDR2 is SVGAGI. V shed 0 bases and J shed 0 bases, with 9 bases lying between them. The length of the CDR3 is 16 residues. The CDR3 region is CASSYSVGDSNQPQHF. The CDR3 DNA reads TGTGCCAGCAGTTACTCGGTGGGAGATAGCAATCAGCCCCAGCATTTT.